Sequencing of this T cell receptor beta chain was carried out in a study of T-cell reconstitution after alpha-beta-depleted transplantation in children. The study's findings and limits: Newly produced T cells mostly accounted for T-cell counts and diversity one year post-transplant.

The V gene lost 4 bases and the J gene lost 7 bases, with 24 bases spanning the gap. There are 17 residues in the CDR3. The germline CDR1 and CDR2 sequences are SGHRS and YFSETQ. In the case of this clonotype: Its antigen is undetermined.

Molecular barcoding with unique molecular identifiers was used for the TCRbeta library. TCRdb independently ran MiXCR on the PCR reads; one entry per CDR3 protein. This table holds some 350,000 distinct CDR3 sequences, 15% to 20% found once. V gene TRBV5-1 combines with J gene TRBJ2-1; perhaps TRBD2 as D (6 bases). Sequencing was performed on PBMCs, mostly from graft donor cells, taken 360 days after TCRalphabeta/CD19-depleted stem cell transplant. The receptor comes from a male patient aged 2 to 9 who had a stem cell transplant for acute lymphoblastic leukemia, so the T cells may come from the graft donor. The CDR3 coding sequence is TGCGCCAGCAGCGCCCCGGGGCTAGCGCGAATCCTAAATGAGCAGTTCTTC. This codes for CASSAPGLARILNEQFF.